This TCR beta chain was identified in a study of shared clonotypes between healthy human individuals. The study, taken as a whole, reports: Larger richness was generally estimated for naive than memory subsets. With a few donors compared, around 5% of naive CD4 clonotypes were shared.

The protocol was immunoSEQ multiplex PCR, while the TCRdb copy is restricted to in-frame clones and leaves out a portion. The table has 2 million to 2.5 million clones, around 90% seen once. Germline V gene data show CDR1 as SGHTA and CDR2 as FQGNSA. Trimming took 8 bases from V and 4 from J, leaving 12 bases between them. This CDR3 region has 13 residues. On this clone: The antigen remains undetermined.

The chain combines TRBV7-2 with TRBJ1-3; no clear D. The receptor's source is a man aged 18 to 30 in good health. Some clones in this sample may be carry-over from other donors' samples. What was sequenced was naive CD4+ T cells from PBMCs. Sample subset: CD45RA+ positively selected. In nucleotides, the CDR3 is TGTGCCAGCCAATTGGGAAGGGGAAACACCATATATTTT. This sequence encodes CASQLGRGNTIYF. The full variable domain, rest sourced from reference TRBV7-2 and TRBJ1-3, is GAGVSQSPSNKVTEKGKDVELRCDPISGHTALYWYRQSLGQGLEFLIYFQGNSAPDKSGLPSDRFSAERTGGSVSTLTIQRTQQEDSAVYLCASQLGRGNTIYFGEGSWLTVV.